Shown below are 28 T cell receptor beta chains from a single sample sequenced in a study of blood T cell repertoires in COVID-19. The table came from immunoSEQ multiplex PCR; TCRdb's copy has only in-frame clones and leaves some out. The repertoire holds almost 300,000 clones, with about 87% as singletons. Sequencing was performed on peripheral blood. The receptors shown here come from an older man with acute or convalescent COVID-19.

The chain recombines TRBV6-6 with TRBJ1-4; the match to TRBD1 covers 10 bases. Germline CDR1 and CDR2: MNHNY and SVGAGI (reference sequence). J gave up 4 bases and V 6 bases, and 5 bases lay outside the gene matches. This CDR3 spans 15 amino acids. DNA for the CDR3: TGTGCCAGCAGCCACGGGACAGGGGTTAATGAAAAACTGTTTTTT. It yields the protein CASSHGTGVNEKLFF.

The chain uses TRBV29-1 and TRBJ2-1; 11 positions match TRBD2. The V segment lost 7 bases and the J segment 5 bases; nucleotides outside the gene matches: 10. The germline V gene encodes CDR1 SQVTM and CDR2 ANQGSEA. The CDR3 has 15 residues. This CDR3 reads CSDHGTSGNDNEQFF. CDR3 DNA sequence: TGCAGCGACCATGGGACTAGCGGCAACGACAATGAGCAGTTCTTC.

The CDR3 sequence: CASSLSQNYGYTF. The CDR3 DNA is TGTGCCAGCAGCCTTTCACAAAACTATGGCTACACCTTC. The rearrangement uses TRBV3-1 (or the pseudogene TRBV3-2) and TRBJ1-2; no clear D. This CDR3 spans 13 amino acids. Per the germline V gene, CDR1 is LGHDT and CDR2 is YNNKEL (reference sequence). Trimming shortened V by 4 bases and J by 2 bases, and 8 bases separated the two germline ends.

The genes are TRBV28 and TRBJ1-5; 9 bases match TRBD1. Germline CDR1 and CDR2: MDHEN and SYDVKM. The CDR3 sequence is 15 residues long. Losses at the gene ends were 2 bases for V and 6 bases for J; bases not matched to a gene: 5. The CDR3 here is CASSLLTGGGQPQHF. DNA of the CDR3: TGTGCCAGCAGTTTACTCACAGGGGGCGGTCAGCCCCAGCATTTT.

This rearrangement joins TRBV28 to TRBJ1-5; no clear D gene. Germline V gives CDR1 MDHEN, CDR2 SYDVKM. The CDR3 covers 16 residues. Trimming cost V 5 bases and J 1 base, with 15 bases left between them. The CDR3: CASSPRGHPSNQPQHF. DNA of the CDR3: TGTGCCAGCAGTCCCCGAGGCCACCCGAGCAATCAGCCCCAGCATTTT.

The rearrangement links TRBV10-3 to TRBJ2-3; 9 bases match TRBD2. Trimming cost V 1 base and J 2 bases; bases outside gene matches: 4. CDR1 is ENHRY, CDR2 SYGVKD, per germline. The CDR3 has 16 amino acids. The CDR3 region has the DNA TGTGCCATCAGTGAGTGGATAGCGGGGGCCACAGATACGCAGTATTTT. Translation: CAISEWIAGATDTQYF.

The rearrangement links TRBV11-3 to TRBJ2-2; D is perhaps TRBD2 (6 bases). Trimming removed 1 base from V and 6 bases from J, with 12 bases in between. The CDR3 consists of 15 residues. CDR1 and CDR2 (germline): SGHNT, YENEEA. The CDR3 sequence: CASSLAASVPGELFF. In nucleotides, the CDR3 is TGTGCCAGCAGCTTAGCCGCTAGCGTCCCCGGGGAGCTGTTTTTT.

The J gene is TRBJ2-2, the V gene TRBV24-1; D is unclear. The CDR3 is 12 residues long. The germline gives CDR1 KGHDR, CDR2 SFDVKD. V was shortened by 5 bases and J by 6 bases, with 6 bases between the two germline ends. For the CDR3, the DNA is TGTGCCACCAGTGTAGTAGCCGGGGAGCTGTTTTTT. Its translation is CATSVVAGELFF.

Remarks on this clone: The same CDR3 is also encoded by other DNA sequences in this sample. CDR3 in DNA: TGTGCCAGCAGCTTGGGTCGGGGGGCTCAAGAGACCCAGTACTTC. It encodes CASSLGRGAQETQYF. The chain couples TRBV5-6 to TRBJ2-5; D may be TRBD2 (7 bases). Trimming left V 0 bases short and J 2 bases short, with 11 bases between. The CDR3 covers 15 residues. Looked up from germline, CDR1 is SGHDT and CDR2 is YYEEEE.

This clone was counted only a few times. This rearrangement joins TRBV4-2 to TRBJ1-2; no definite D call. The CDR3 covers 16 residues. Trimming took off 0 bases at V and 4 bases at J, with 15 bases between the two ends. Germline CDR1 and CDR2: LGHNA and YNFKEQ. In DNA, the CDR3 is TGTGCCAGCAGCCAAGATCCGGGGAACCCCAGCTATGGCTACACCTTC. Its translation: CASSQDPGNPSYGYTF.

V gene TRBV6-2 or TRBV6-3 combines with J gene TRBJ1-2, with 9 bases that match TRBD1. Germline values: CDR1 MNHEY, CDR2 SVGEGT. The ends lost 6 bases at V and 8 bases at J; junction bases unmatched: 16. The CDR3 spans 16 residues. CDR3 sequence (DNA): TGTGCCAGCAGACCTATAACCCGGGACAGGGCCTTCGGCTACACCTTC. Its protein is CASRPITRDRAFGYTF.

The chain combines TRBV21-1 with TRBJ2-4; the table gives TRBD1 as D, unverified against the DNA. TRBV21-1 is assigned pseudogene status. This CDR3 is built from 21 residues. This CDR3 is CASSPVVGKTDGNVAKNIQYF. The CDR3 DNA reads TGTGCCAGCAGCCCAGTGGTGGGGAAGACAGACGGCAACGTAGCCAAAAACATTCAGTACTTC.

The rearrangement joins TRBV7-2 to TRBJ1-2; D may be TRBD1 (6 bases). Germline V lookup: CDR1 SGHTA, CDR2 FQGNSA. The CDR3 has 16 residues. The V end was cut by 4 bases, the J end by 4 bases, with 19 bases between. The CDR3 region has the DNA TGTGCCAGCAGCTCTCCTTCAGGGGCCGCTCCCTATGGCTACACCTTC. This encodes CASSSPSGAAPYGYTF.

The genes are TRBV2 and TRBJ2-3; 7 nucleotides match TRBD2. V gave up 8 bases and J gave up 2 bases; unmatched junction bases: 4. CDR3 size: 13 residues. The germline gives CDR1 SNHLY, CDR2 FYNNEI. In nucleotides, the CDR3 is TGTGCCAGCGAACTAGCGCCCACAGATACGCAGTATTTT. It encodes CASELAPTDTQYF.

CDR3 DNA sequence: TGTGCCAGCAGCTCCATCAGGGCCGATGGCTACACCTTC. It yields the protein CASSSIRADGYTF. This chain connects TRBV5-6 to TRBJ1-2, with D possibly TRBD1 on 5 matching bases. Trimming removed 3 bases at V and 6 bases at J, with 12 bases between. CDR1 SGHDT and CDR2 YYEEEE come from the germline V gene. This CDR3 has 13 amino acids.

The chain recombines TRBV19 with TRBJ2-3; 8 bases are a match to TRBD2. V was clipped by 3 bases and J by 5 bases; unmatched bases: 13. This CDR3 spans 17 amino acids. Germline-derived CDR1 and CDR2 are LNHDA and SQIVND (reference sequence). DNA of the CDR3: TGTGCCAGTAGTATGGGGACCACGGGGGGGCCGCGAGATACGCAGTATTTT. Translating gives CASSMGTTGGPRDTQYF.

The gene calls are TRBV28 and TRBJ1-5; 12 bases map to TRBD1. Germline V lookup: CDR1 MDHEN, CDR2 SYDVKM. V shed 6 bases, J shed 3 bases, and the junction held 6 bases outside the gene matches. The CDR3 is 16 residues long. CDR3 amino acids: CASRVPGQGANQPQHF. The CDR3 DNA follows: TGTGCCAGCAGGGTGCCGGGACAGGGGGCCAATCAGCCCCAGCATTTT.

This sequence joins TRBV6-1 and TRBJ1-6, with 8 bases identical to TRBD1. Unmatched junction bases numbered 6, after V lost 3 bases and J lost 5 bases. Germline values: CDR1 MNHNS, CDR2 SASEGT. CDR3 size: 16 residues. The CDR3 reads CASSDLDRVDNSPLHF. DNA for the CDR3: TGTGCCAGCAGTGACCTGGACAGGGTAGATAATTCACCCCTCCACTTT.

This clone turned up a few times. The V call is TRBV5-4, the J call TRBJ1-1; 7 positions agree with TRBD1. This CDR3 is 16 amino acids long. The ends lost 1 base at V and 3 bases at J; junction bases unmatched: 9. Per the germline V gene, CDR1 is SGHNT and CDR2 is YYREEE (reference sequence). The CDR3: CASSLPPGGKYTEAFF. The CDR3 DNA is TGTGCCAGCAGCTTGCCTCCAGGGGGGAAGTACACTGAAGCTTTCTTT.

Only a few counts were recorded for this clone. The V gene is TRBV27, the J gene TRBJ2-1; TRBD1 agrees at 8 bases. Per germline, CDR1 MNHEY and CDR2 SMNVEV (reference sequence). V shed 6 bases, J shed 0 bases, and the junction held 4 bases outside the gene matches. The CDR3 has 15 residues. The CDR3 reads CASRPDRGSYNEQFF. The CDR3 bases are TGTGCCAGCAGACCTGACAGGGGCTCCTACAATGAGCAGTTCTTC.

This clone was observed a handful of times. The CDR3 loop is CASSDGQEYEKLFF. The CDR3 region has the DNA TGCGCCAGCAGCGATGGACAGGAGTATGAAAAACTGTTTTTT. V gene TRBV5-1 combines with J gene TRBJ1-4, with 7 bases matching TRBD1. This CDR3 contains 14 residues. J was trimmed by 6 bases and V by 4 bases; bases with no gene match: 6. CDR1 and CDR2 (germline): SGHRS, YFSETQ.

Only a few counts were recorded for this clone. The genes are TRBV10-1 and TRBJ1-2; a weak D match, TRBD1 (5 bases). The CDR3 totals 15 residues. Germline lookup yields CDR1 WNHNN and CDR2 SYGVQD (reference sequence). The V gene lost 2 bases and the J gene lost 8 bases, with 18 bases spanning the gap. This CDR3 is CASSETRPGNLGYTF. The CDR3 DNA follows: TGCGCCAGCAGTGAGACCCGGCCAGGGAATCTAGGCTACACCTTC.

The CDR3 loop reads CASTDLTGTVNGELFF. The CDR3, as DNA: TGTGCCAGCACCGATTTAACCGGGACAGTGAACGGGGAGCTGTTTTTT. The chain uses TRBV27 and TRBJ2-2, with 7 bases identical to TRBD1. Trimming cost V 7 bases and J 7 bases; bases outside gene matches: 15. CDR3 length equals 16 residues. Germline loops: CDR1 MNHEY, CDR2 SMNVEV (reference sequence).

J is TRBJ1-6 and V is TRBV19; the D gene is possibly TRBD1 (5 bases). Between the trimmed V and J ends, which lost 5 bases and 7 bases, there was a span of 15 bases. The CDR3 is 15 amino acids. Looked up from germline, CDR1 is LNHDA and CDR2 is SQIVND (reference sequence). CDR3 coding DNA: TGTGCCAGTAGTCTGGGGCTCTTGAGGAATTCACCCCTCCACTTT. It yields the protein CASSLGLLRNSPLHF.

The chain has TRBV4-1 and TRBJ2-1; 14 bases fit TRBD2. This CDR3 has 17 amino acids. V was clipped by 0 bases and J by 9 bases; unmatched bases: 7. The germline V gene has CDR1 MGHRA and CDR2 YSYEKL. The CDR3 sequence is CASSQDTLTSGRVEQFF. The CDR3 DNA is TGCGCCAGCAGCCAAGATACCCTGACTAGCGGGAGGGTTGAGCAGTTCTTC.

The chain couples TRBV5-6 to TRBJ2-1, with TRBD2 identical over 7 bases. J lost 4 bases, V lost 6 bases, and 10 bases had no gene match. Germline loops: CDR1 SGHDT, CDR2 YYEEEE. The CDR3 contains 15 residues. The CDR3 DNA is TGTGCCAGCACTCTCGGGGGGAGCGGGTACAATGAGCAGTTCTTC. The encoded protein is CASTLGGSGYNEQFF.

The genes are TRBV4-1 and TRBJ2-3, with TRBD1 matching over 8 bases. The trim removed 4 bases at V and 2 bases at J, leaving 8 bases unmatched. Germline CDR1 reads MGHRA; CDR2 reads YSYEKL. The CDR3 has 16 residues. CDR3 protein: CASSPRQGRYTDTQYF. Here the CDR3 DNA reads TGCGCCAGCAGCCCCCGACAGGGGAGATACACAGATACGCAGTATTTT.

V gene TRBV2 combines with J gene TRBJ2-2; 7 bases line up with TRBD2. The germline CDR1 and CDR2 sequences are SNHLY and FYNNEI. V shed 6 bases, J shed 0 bases, and the junction held 1 base outside the gene matches. CDR3 length: 14 amino acids. DNA of the CDR3: TGTGCCAGCAGGGGACTAACGAACACCGGGGAGCTGTTTTTT. It encodes CASRGLTNTGELFF. Full variable domain (missing parts from reference TRBV2 and TRBJ2-2): EPEVTQTPSHQVTQMGQEVILRCVPISNHLYFYWYRQILGQKVEFLVSFYNNEISEKSEIFDDQFSVERPDGSNFTLKIRSTKLEDSAMYFCASRGLTNTGELFFGEGSRLTVL.